The 23 T cell receptor beta chains presented below share a single source sample, sequenced in a study of response to subunit inactivated influenza vaccine. Each CDR3 protein is one row after TCRdb ran MiXCR on the RT-PCR reads. The sample shows more than 450,000 distinct CDR3 sequences, around 11% of them seen only once. The same sample was also used in a study of T cells expressing NK-cell markers. That paper adds: The authors made TCR beta cDNA libraries by 5'RACE template switching. This switching added a universal primer site and UMIs.

Sequencing used PBMCs from blood, obtained on the day of vaccination. The receptors were sampled from a man aged 50-60 years who received an inactivated influenza vaccine.

This clonotype was detected only a few times. CDR3 protein: CSVGTDPTGELFF. CDR3 DNA: TGCAGCGTTGGTACAGACCCCACCGGGGAGCTGTTTTTT. The V and J genes are TRBV29-1 and TRBJ2-2; D ambiguous. CDR1 and CDR2 from the germline V gene are SQVTM and ANQGSEA. There are 13 residues in the CDR3. The ends were cut back, 4 bases at V and 4 bases at J, with 10 bases in the middle.

This clonotype appeared a few times. This chain links TRBV20-1 with TRBJ2-2; a weak D match, TRBD2 (6 bases). The CDR3 covers 12 residues. V shed 6 bases and J shed 5 bases, with 10 bases lying between them. CDR1 and CDR2 (germline): DFQATT, SNEGSKA (reference sequence). CDR3 sequence (DNA): TGCAGTGCCCCACGGGGGACCGGGGAGCTGTTTTTT. It specifies CSAPRGTGELFF.

This clonotype was seen more than once but under ten times. The rearrangement links TRBV4-3 to TRBJ2-3, with a tentative D call TRBD2 (5 bases). Germline CDR1 reads LGHNA; CDR2 reads YSLEER. The CDR3 runs to 14 residues. Trimming left V 2 bases short and J 6 bases short, with 12 bases between. CDR3 sequence: CASSQFWAGDTQYF. CDR3 bases: TGCGCCAGCAGCCAATTTTGGGCGGGCGATACGCAGTATTTT.

This clonotype was detected a few times. As DNA, the CDR3 is TGTGCCAGCAGCTTACATACTAGTTGGAGTAATACCGGGGAGCTGTTTTTT. Translation: CASSLHTSWSNTGELFF. The chain combines TRBV11-1 with TRBJ2-2; D perhaps matches TRBD2 (5 bases). Germline CDR1 reads SGHAT; CDR2 reads FQDESV (reference sequence). The CDR3 loop spans 17 amino acids. Trimming took off 2 bases at V and 5 bases at J, with 18 bases between the two ends.

This clonotype was counted a few times. CDR3 region: CASSVGENEQFF. CDR3 nucleotide sequence: TGTGCCAGCAGCGTGGGGGAAAATGAGCAGTTCTTC. This chain links TRBV9 with TRBJ2-1, with D perhaps being TRBD1 or TRBD2 (5 bases each). Germline V CDR1 and CDR2: SGDLS, YYNGEE. The CDR3 contains 12 residues. The germline V and J ends were trimmed by 2 bases and 7 bases, with 7 bases remaining between them.

The DNA of the CDR3 is TGTGCCAGCAGTTTTGGGGGGTCCGAGCAGTTCTTC. Amino acids: CASSFGGSEQFF. The V and J genes are TRBV12-3 or TRBV12-4 and TRBJ2-1; D may be TRBD2 (6 bases). The CDR3 is 12 amino acids. V was cut by 3 bases and J by 10 bases, with 10 bases left in between.

The chain employs TRBV15 and TRBJ2-1; 10 bases match TRBD2. This CDR3 has 16 amino acids. Per the germline V gene, CDR1 is LNHNV and CDR2 is YYDKDF (reference sequence). Unmatched junction bases numbered 6, after V lost 3 bases and J lost 4 bases. In DNA, the CDR3 is TGTGCCACCAGCAGGATCGGACTAGCGGATTACAATGAGCAGTTCTTC. Protein sequence: CATSRIGLADYNEQFF.

This clonotype was picked up a small number of times. V is TRBV5-5 and J is TRBJ2-1, with D perhaps TRBD2 (5 bases). CDR3 length: 14 residues. Germline V gene lookup returns CDR1 SGHKS and CDR2 YYEKEE (reference sequence). Trimming took 4 bases from V and 3 from J, leaving 11 bases between them. In DNA form, the CDR3 reads TGTGCCAGCAGCCCAGCGGAAAACTACAATGAGCAGTTCTTC. Translated, it gives CASSPAENYNEQFF. The whole variable domain, filled in from reference TRBV5-5 and TRBJ2-1, reads DAGVTQSPTHLIKTRGQQVTLRCSPISGHKSVSWYQQVLGQGPQFIFQYYEKEERGRGNFPDRFSARQFPNYSSELNVNALLLGDSALYLCASSPAENYNEQFFGPGTRLTVL.

This clonotype was seen more than once but under ten times. V is TRBV6-2 or TRBV6-3 and J is TRBJ2-7; 11 positions agree with TRBD1. With 5 bases clipped from V and 1 base from J, the junction kept 4 bases outside the gene matches. This CDR3 is 15 amino acids long. Germline CDR1 reads MNHEY; CDR2 reads SVGEGT. The CDR3 DNA reads TGTGCCAGCAGTGATCGGGACAGGGGGTCCTACGAGCAGTACTTC. It yields the protein CASSDRDRGSYEQYF.

The chain carries TRBV11-2 and TRBJ2-3; 9 bases agree with TRBD2. CDR3 size: 16 residues. CDR1 and CDR2 from the germline V gene are SGHAT and FQNNGV. With 1 base clipped from V and 6 bases from J, the junction kept 8 bases outside the gene matches. CDR3 sequence: CASSLVVAGARDTQYF. The CDR3, as DNA: TGTGCCAGCAGCTTAGTGGTAGCGGGAGCACGGGATACGCAGTATTTT.

This chain joins TRBV20-1 and TRBJ1-2, with a weak D call TRBD1 (6 bases). CDR1 DFQATT and CDR2 SNEGSKA come from the germline V gene (reference sequence). This CDR3 is 15 amino acids long. Trimming removed 4 bases from V and 0 bases from J, with 15 bases in between. The CDR3 DNA follows: TGCAGTGCTATCATACCGGGACAATCTAACTATGGCTACACCTTC. Residues: CSAIIPGQSNYGYTF.

This clonotype appeared a few times. The V call is TRBV19, the J call TRBJ1-1, with D possibly being TRBD1 (6 bases). The CDR3 has 16 residues. V was clipped by 7 bases and J by 2 bases, with 20 bases between them. CDR1 is LNHDA, CDR2 SQIVND, per germline (reference sequence). The CDR3 DNA follows: TGTGCCAGTAATTTCCGGGGACACCCTTTTAACACTGAAGCTTTCTTT. This gives the protein CASNFRGHPFNTEAFF.

This clonotype appeared a few times. This CDR3 is CASSPTGGGEQYF. The CDR3 DNA reads TGTGCCAGCAGCCCCACAGGGGGAGGGGAGCAGTACTTC. The rearrangement uses TRBV11-2 and TRBJ2-7; possibly TRBD1 for D (8 bases). The CDR3 has 13 residues. Germline V CDR1 and CDR2: SGHAT, FQNNGV. Deletions cut 5 bases from V and 7 bases from J, with 15 bases between.

This clonotype showed up many times. V gene TRBV7-9 combines with J gene TRBJ2-4; a possible D gene is TRBD1 (6 bases). The CDR3 runs to 15 residues. Trimming removed 1 base from V and 11 bases from J, with 18 bases in between. Germline V gene data show CDR1 as SEHNR and CDR2 as FQNEAQ (reference sequence). The CDR3 DNA reads as TGTGCCAGCAGCTTAGTTTATTTGACAGGCCCCTTTCAGTACTTC. Translated, it gives CASSLVYLTGPFQYF.

The chain carries TRBV9 and TRBJ2-7; TRBD1 aligns across 7 bases. Germline V CDR1 and CDR2: SGDLS, YYNGEE. CDR3 length: 13 residues. V lost 10 bases and J lost 6; bases outside the gene matches: 13. CDR3 sequence (DNA): TGTGCCGGCTCCCGGGACAGTTGGTCCGAGCAGTACTTC. Translating gives CAGSRDSWSEQYF.

This chain links TRBV20-1 with TRBJ2-7; D unresolved. CDR3 length: 13 residues. Germline lookup yields CDR1 DFQATT and CDR2 SNEGSKA (reference sequence). The V end was cut by 3 bases, the J end by 7 bases, with 16 bases between. The CDR3 nucleotides are TGCAGTGCTAGGATGACGATGCGCGATGAGCAGTACTTC. Amino acid sequence: CSARMTMRDEQYF.

This clonotype was detected ten times or more. The rearrangement links TRBV12-3 or TRBV12-4 to TRBJ1-3, with D unclear. V lost 5 bases and J 9 bases, leaving 8 bases between the germline ends. The CDR3 sequence is 11 residues long. This CDR3 reads CASSATPTIYF. CDR3 coding DNA: TGTGCCAGCAGTGCCACTCCCACCATATATTTT.

This clonotype has ten or more counts. The chain joins TRBV12-3 or TRBV12-4 to TRBJ1-2; D perhaps matches TRBD1 (5 bases). Trimming removed 2 bases from V and 6 bases from J, with 13 bases in between. The CDR3 sequence is 14 residues long. For the CDR3, the DNA is TGTGCCAGCAGTTTAACGGGACGGAGCGATGGCTACACCTTC. Translating gives CASSLTGRSDGYTF.

CDR3 nucleotides: TGTGCCACCCACAGGGGGGGTTCGACAGGGGAAAAGTTCTTC. As protein: CATHRGGSTGEKFF. The chain recombines TRBV28 with TRBJ2-1, with D perhaps TRBD1 (8 bases). V gave up 10 bases and J gave up 14 bases, with 27 bases separating them. Germline assignment: CDR1 MDHEN and CDR2 SYDVKM. The CDR3 has 14 amino acids.

This clonotype was seen more than once but under ten times. This chain joins TRBV5-1 and TRBJ2-7, with no clear D. Germline CDR1 is SGHRS and CDR2 is YFSETQ. This CDR3 contains 16 residues. Trimming cost V 4 bases and J 6 bases, with 23 bases left between them. The CDR3 region is CASSLRDLVLGSEQYF. CDR3 in DNA: TGCGCCAGCAGCCTCCGCGACCTGGTGTTGGGTTCCGAGCAGTACTTC.

CDR3 in amino acids: CASSPLGRAIYEQYF. CDR3 nucleotide sequence: TGTGCCAGCAGTCCCCTTGGGAGGGCCATATACGAGCAGTACTTC. The V call is TRBV27, the J call TRBJ2-7; TRBD2 aligns across 7 bases. The J segment lost 4 bases and the V segment lost 5 bases, leaving 11 bases of the junction unmatched. There are 15 residues in the CDR3. The V gene's germline CDR1 is MNHEY and CDR2 SMNVEV (reference sequence).

Ten or more counts support this clonotype. The chain joins TRBV28 to TRBJ2-7; D is undetermined. Germline V gene sequence: CDR1 MDHEN, CDR2 SYDVKM. Trimming shortened V by 2 bases and J by 2 bases, and 13 bases separated the two germline ends. This CDR3 is 15 amino acids long. The CDR3 DNA reads as TGTGCCAGCAGTTTAACATCCCTTCAAGCCTACGAGCAGTACTTC. It specifies CASSLTSLQAYEQYF.

The CDR3 is CASSIGGITGELFF. CDR3 DNA sequence: TGTGCCAGCAGCATAGGGGGAATCACCGGGGAGCTGTTTTTT. This chain connects TRBV5-4 to TRBJ2-2, with D possibly TRBD1 on 6 matching bases. V shed 4 bases and J shed 4 bases, with 11 bases lying between them. The CDR3 runs to 14 residues. Germline-derived CDR1 and CDR2 are SGHNT and YYREEE (reference sequence).